This TCR beta chain is drawn from a study of vaccination and CD4 T cells after COVID-19. A single record per CDR3 protein comes from TCRdb applying MiXCR to the PCR reads. The sample yields approximately 30,000 distinct CDR3 sequences, under 65% seen once. This clonotype turned up a few times. Time point described: late sampling 161 to 241 days after vaccination in three convalescent patients. The CDR3 sequence is 16 residues long. Germline CDR1 MNHEY, CDR2 SVGAGI. V lost 1 base, J lost 1 base, and 13 bases lay in between. The receptor comes from a human donor who had recovered from COVID-19. The J gene is TRBJ1-1, the V gene TRBV6-5; D unclear. The sequences come from CD4+ T cells from blood, collected about 7 months after SARS-CoV-2 vaccination. CDR3 in DNA: TGTGCCAGCAGTTACTACGGGCAAATCTCGAACACTGAAGCTTTCTTT. Protein product: CASSYYGQISNTEAFF.